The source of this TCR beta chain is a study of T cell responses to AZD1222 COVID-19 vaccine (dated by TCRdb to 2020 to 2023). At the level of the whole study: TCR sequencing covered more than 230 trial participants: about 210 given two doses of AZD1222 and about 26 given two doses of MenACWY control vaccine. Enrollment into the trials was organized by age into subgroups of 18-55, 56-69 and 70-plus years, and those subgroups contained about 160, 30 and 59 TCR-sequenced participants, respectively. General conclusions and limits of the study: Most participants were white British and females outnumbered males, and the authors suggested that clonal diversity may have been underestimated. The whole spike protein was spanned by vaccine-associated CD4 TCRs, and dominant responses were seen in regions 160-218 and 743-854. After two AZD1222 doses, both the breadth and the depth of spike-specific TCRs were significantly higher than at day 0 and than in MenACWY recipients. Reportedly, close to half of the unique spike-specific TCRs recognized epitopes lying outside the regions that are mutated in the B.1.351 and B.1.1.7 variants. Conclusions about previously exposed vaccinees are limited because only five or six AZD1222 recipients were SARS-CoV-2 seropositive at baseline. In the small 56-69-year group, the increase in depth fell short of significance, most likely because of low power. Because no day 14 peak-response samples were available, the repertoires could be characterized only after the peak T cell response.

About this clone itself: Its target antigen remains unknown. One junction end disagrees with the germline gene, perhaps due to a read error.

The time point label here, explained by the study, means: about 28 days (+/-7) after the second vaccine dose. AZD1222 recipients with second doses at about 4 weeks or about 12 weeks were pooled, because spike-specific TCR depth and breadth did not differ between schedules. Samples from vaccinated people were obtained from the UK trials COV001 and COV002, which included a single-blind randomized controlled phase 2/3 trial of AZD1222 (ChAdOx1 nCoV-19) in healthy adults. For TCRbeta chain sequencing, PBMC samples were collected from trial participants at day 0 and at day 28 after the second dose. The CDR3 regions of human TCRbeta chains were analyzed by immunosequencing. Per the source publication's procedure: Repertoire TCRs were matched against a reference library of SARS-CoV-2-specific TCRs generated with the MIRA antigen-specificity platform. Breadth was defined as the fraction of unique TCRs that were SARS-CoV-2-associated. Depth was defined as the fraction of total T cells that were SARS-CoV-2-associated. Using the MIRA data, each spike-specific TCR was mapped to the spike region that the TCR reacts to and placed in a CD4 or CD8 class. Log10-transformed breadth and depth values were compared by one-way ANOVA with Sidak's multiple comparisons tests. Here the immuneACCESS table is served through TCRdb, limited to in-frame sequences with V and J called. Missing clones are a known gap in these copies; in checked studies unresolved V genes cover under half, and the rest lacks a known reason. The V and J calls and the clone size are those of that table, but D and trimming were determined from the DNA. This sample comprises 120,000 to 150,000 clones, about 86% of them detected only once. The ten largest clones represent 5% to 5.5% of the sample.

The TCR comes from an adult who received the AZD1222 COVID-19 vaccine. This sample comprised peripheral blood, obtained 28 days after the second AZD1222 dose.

The CDR3 reads CARSARVQGAGGELFF. The sequenced DNA is TGTGCCCGCAGCGCTCGGGTACAGGGGGCGGGCGGGGAGCTGTTTTTT. This chain joins TRBV9 to TRBJ2-2; 9 bases in the middle match TRBD1. Inclusive of the bounding cysteine and phenylalanine, the CDR3 is 16 residues long. Only the CDR3 region is kept as DNA, spanning 48 bases read in frame from base 1. CDR1 and CDR2 (SGDLS, YYNGEE) derive from the germline V gene.